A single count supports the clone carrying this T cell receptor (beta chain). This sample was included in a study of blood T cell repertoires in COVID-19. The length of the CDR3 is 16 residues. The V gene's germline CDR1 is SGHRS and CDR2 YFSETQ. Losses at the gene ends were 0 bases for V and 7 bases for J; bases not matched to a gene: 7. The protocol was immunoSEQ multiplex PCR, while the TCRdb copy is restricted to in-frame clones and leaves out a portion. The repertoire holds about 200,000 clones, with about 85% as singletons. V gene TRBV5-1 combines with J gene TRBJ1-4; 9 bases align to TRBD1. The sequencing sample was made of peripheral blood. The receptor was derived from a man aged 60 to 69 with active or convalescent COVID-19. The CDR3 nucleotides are TGCGCCAGCAGCTTGGCCACAGGGGGCCAGGCTGAAAAACTGTTTTTT. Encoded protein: CASSLATGGQAEKLFF.